This T cell receptor (beta chain) was identified during a study of blood T cell repertoires in COVID-19. Background on the study: Acute and convalescent COVID-19 specimens originated in the United States, Italy and Spain.

The CDR3 runs 15 residues. From germline, CDR1 is SGHKS and CDR2 YYEKEE (reference sequence). Trimming took off 1 base at V and 4 bases at J, with 14 bases between the two ends. Sequencing was performed with immunoSEQ multiplex PCR; in TCRdb, only in-frame clones are kept and a portion is missing. The table has around 300,000 clones, 88% seen once; the top ten hold around 1.6%. The clonotype was recovered from a young woman with COVID-19, enrolled during active disease. This rearrangement joins TRBV5-5 to TRBJ1-2; D remains ambiguous. Material: peripheral blood. The DNA for the CDR3 is TGTGCCAGCAGCTTGCGACTGGCAGGAGGCTATGGCTACACCTTC. This encodes CASSLRLAGGYGYTF.